This T cell receptor (beta chain) was retrieved from a study of low-dose radiotherapy and immunotherapy resistance in tumors. cDNA synthesis used a TRAV/TRBV-specific primer set for both chains. TCRs were put through approximately 20 PCR cycles of amplification with Phusion. A constant-region primer and the V-primer adapter served as the primer pair. In vitro transcription amplified the mRNA that had been isolated. MiXCR, applied by TCRdb to the reads, yields one record per CDR3 protein. The sample has some 82,000 distinct CDR3 sequences; 18% are singletons. Noted time point: before trial treatment. Low-dose radiotherapy and low-dose cyclophosphamide, together with aspirin, ipilimumab and nivolumab, were given to donors. V lost 4 bases, J lost 3 bases, and 10 bases stayed unmatched. The CDR3 runs to 17 residues. The V gene's germline CDR1 is SGHTA and CDR2 FQGTGA. This clonotype was recorded many times.

The J gene is TRBJ2-2, the V gene TRBV7-3; 8 nucleotides match TRBD2. The receptor comes from a male donor with prostate cancer. Sequencing was performed on PBMCs, taken before treatment. The chain's CDR3 is CASSSHPSGPYTGELFF. CDR3 DNA sequence: TGTGCCAGCAGCTCCCACCCTAGCGGGCCATACACCGGGGAGCTGTTTTTT.